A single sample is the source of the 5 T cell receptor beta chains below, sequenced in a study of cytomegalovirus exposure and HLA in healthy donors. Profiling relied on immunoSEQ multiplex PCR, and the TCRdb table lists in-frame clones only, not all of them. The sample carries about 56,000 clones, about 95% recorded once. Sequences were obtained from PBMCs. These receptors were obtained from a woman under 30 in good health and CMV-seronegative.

CDR3 protein: CASSPTGGWSYNEQFF. In DNA form, the CDR3 reads TGTGCCAGCAGCCCCACAGGGGGCTGGTCCTACAATGAGCAGTTCTTC. The genes are TRBV13 and TRBJ2-1; TRBD1 agrees at 9 bases. The CDR3 has 16 amino acids. Germline V gene lookup returns CDR1 PRHDT and CDR2 FYEKMQ (reference sequence). V shed 5 bases, J shed 1 base, and the junction held 6 bases outside the gene matches.

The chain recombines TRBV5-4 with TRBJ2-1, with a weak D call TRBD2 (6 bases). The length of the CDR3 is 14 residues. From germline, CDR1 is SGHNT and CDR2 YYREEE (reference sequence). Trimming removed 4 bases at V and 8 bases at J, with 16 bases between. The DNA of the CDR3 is TGTGCCAGCAGCCCCCGGACTACCAAGGATGAGCAGTTCTTC. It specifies CASSPRTTKDEQFF.

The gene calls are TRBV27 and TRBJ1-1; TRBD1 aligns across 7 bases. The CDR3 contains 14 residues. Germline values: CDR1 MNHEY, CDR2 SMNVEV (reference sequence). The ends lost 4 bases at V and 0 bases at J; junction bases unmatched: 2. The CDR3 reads CASSWDSMNTEAFF. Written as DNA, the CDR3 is TGTGCCAGCAGTTGGGACAGTATGAACACTGAAGCTTTCTTT.

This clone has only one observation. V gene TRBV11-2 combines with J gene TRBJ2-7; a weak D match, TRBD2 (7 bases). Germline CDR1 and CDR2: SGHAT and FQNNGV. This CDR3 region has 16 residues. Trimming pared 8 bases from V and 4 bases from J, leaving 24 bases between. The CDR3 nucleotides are TGTGCCAGCCGAAAAGGGGGGCCATCGGGGGGTTACGAGCAGTACTTC. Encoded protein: CASRKGGPSGGYEQYF.

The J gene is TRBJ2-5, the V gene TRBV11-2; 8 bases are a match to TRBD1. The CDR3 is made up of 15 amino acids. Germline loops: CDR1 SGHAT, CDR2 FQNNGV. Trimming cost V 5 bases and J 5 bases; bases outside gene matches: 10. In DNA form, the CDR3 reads TGTGCCAGCAGCACCGGACAGGGTACGCGGGAGACCCAGTACTTC. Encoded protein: CASSTGQGTRETQYF.